This T cell receptor beta chain was documented in a study of cytomegalovirus exposure and HLA in healthy donors. This CDR3 is 15 amino acids long. Trimming removed 2 bases at V and 0 bases at J, with 12 bases between. Germline CDR1 is SGHRS and CDR2 is YFSETQ. The data were produced by immunoSEQ multiplex PCR, yet TCRdb's version contains in-frame clones alone and is incomplete. The table includes some 130,000 clones, 70% to 90% detected once. Sequenced: PBMCs. This chain joins TRBV5-1 and TRBJ2-7; no reliable D call. This TCR came from a man younger than 35 in good health and CMV-seronegative. The CDR3 loop reads CASSFSAGYSYEQYF. DNA for the CDR3: TGCGCCAGCAGCTTCTCGGCAGGATACTCCTACGAGCAGTACTTC. The full variable domain, completed using reference TRBV5-1 and TRBJ2-7, is KAGVTQTPRYLIKTRGQQVTLSCSPISGHRSVSWYQQTPGQGLQFLFEYFSETQRNKGNFPGRFSGRQFSNSRSEMNVSTLELGDSALYLCASSFSAGYSYEQYFGPGTRLTVT.